Listed here are 12 T cell receptor beta chains from one sample, sequenced in a study of cytomegalovirus exposure and HLA in healthy donors. 60 Vbeta and 13 Jbeta primers were used in PCR. Clones were sequenced by immunoSEQ multiplex PCR, and TCRdb holds only the in-frame ones, with some missing. This table holds around 160,000 clones, approximately 85% found once. Sequenced material: PBMCs. The receptors originated from a man aged 18 to 29 in good health and CMV-seropositive.

V usage is TRBV27 and J usage is TRBJ2-7, with D possibly TRBD2 on 6 matching bases. Germline-derived CDR1 and CDR2 are MNHEY and SMNVEV (reference sequence). The CDR3 runs 16 residues. V gave up 5 bases and J gave up 0 bases, with 17 bases separating them. The CDR3 loop is CASSNRDSRSSYEQYF. The DNA for the CDR3 is TGTGCCAGCAGTAACCGGGACTCGAGGAGCTCCTACGAGCAGTACTTC.

The genes are TRBV7-6 and TRBJ2-7; D is uncertain. There are 13 residues in the CDR3. The V end was cut by 0 bases, the J end by 5 bases, with 8 bases between. In germline, CDR1 is SGHVS, CDR2 FNYEAQ. Here the CDR3 reads CASSLARRDEQYF. For the CDR3, the DNA is TGTGCCAGCAGCTTAGCGCGTCGGGACGAGCAGTACTTC.

The genes are TRBV10-3 and TRBJ1-2; TRBD1 agrees at 7 bases. Losses at the gene ends were 3 bases for V and 12 bases for J; bases not matched to a gene: 4. There are 11 residues in the CDR3. Germline V gene lookup returns CDR1 ENHRY and CDR2 SYGVKD. The CDR3, as DNA: TGTGCCATCAGTGAAGGGACAGCGAACACCTTC. It codes for CAISEGTANTF.

This rearrangement joins TRBV6-5 to TRBJ2-3; TRBD2 might be the D (7 bases). Germline V lookup: CDR1 MNHEY, CDR2 SVGAGI. The CDR3 runs to 15 residues. Trimming removed 8 bases from V and 4 bases from J, with 19 bases in between. The CDR3 region is CASLSVGGPADTQYF. The CDR3 DNA follows: TGTGCCAGCTTATCTGTGGGGGGGCCCGCAGATACGCAGTATTTT.

The J gene is TRBJ1-1, the V gene TRBV21-1; TRBD1 is taken as the D call from the table, unchecked against the DNA. TRBV21-1 is annotated as a pseudogene. This CDR3 has 10 amino acids. The CDR3 DNA reads TGTGCCACCCCGACAGGGAAGGCTTTCTTT. This sequence encodes CATPTGKAFF.

The CDR3: CASSLAGAGVYEQYF. The CDR3, as DNA: TGTGCCAGCAGCTTGGCCGGGGCAGGGGTCTACGAGCAGTACTTC. The chain has TRBV5-6 and TRBJ2-7; perhaps TRBD1 as D (6 bases). This CDR3 has 15 residues. Looked up from germline, CDR1 is SGHDT and CDR2 is YYEEEE. V gave up 0 bases and J gave up 3 bases, with 13 bases separating them.

This chain connects TRBV5-6 to TRBJ2-4; possibly TRBD1 for D (5 bases). Trimming took off 1 base at V and 6 bases at J, with 5 bases between the two ends. Germline values: CDR1 SGHDT, CDR2 YYEEEE. The CDR3 is made up of 12 amino acids. CDR3 loop: CASSLQGNIQYF. The CDR3 nucleotides read TGTGCCAGCAGCTTGCAGGGAAACATTCAGTACTTC.

This clone was recorded once. The rearrangement uses TRBV6-5 and TRBJ2-2; no firm D call. Germline V lookup: CDR1 MNHEY, CDR2 SVGAGI. This CDR3 has 15 residues. V was cut by 2 bases and J by 0 bases, with 7 bases left in between. CDR3 amino acids: CASSYSSPNTGELFF. CDR3 DNA sequence: TGTGCCAGCAGTTACAGTAGTCCGAACACCGGGGAGCTGTTTTTT.

The chain combines TRBV4-3 with TRBJ1-4; D remains unclear. V lost 0 bases and J lost 13, with 12 bases in between. Germline V gives CDR1 LGHNA, CDR2 YSLEER. The CDR3 consists of 13 residues. This CDR3 is CASSQDSARGLFF. CDR3 coding DNA: TGCGCCAGCAGCCAAGATTCGGCAAGAGGACTGTTTTTT.

This rearrangement joins TRBV9 to TRBJ2-5, with 9 bases fitting TRBD2. This CDR3 has 15 amino acids. Germline trimming cut 1 base from V and 5 bases from J; bases unmatched to any gene: 6. Germline V CDR1 and CDR2: SGDLS, YYNGEE. CDR3 protein: CASSVRQRGDETQYF. Here the CDR3 DNA reads TGTGCCAGCAGCGTACGACAGCGGGGGGATGAGACCCAGTACTTC.

The genes are TRBV6-1 and TRBJ1-1; 7 bases are shared with TRBD1. CDR1 and CDR2 (germline): MNHNS, SASEGT. The CDR3 is 12 amino acids. V gave up 6 bases and J gave up 11 bases; unmatched junction bases: 9. DNA of the CDR3: TGTGCCAGCAGCCCAGGGGGGTATGGCGCTTTCTTT. Residues: CASSPGGYGAFF.

Here the CDR3 DNA reads TGTGCCAGCAGCTTGGGACTAGCGGGTCCTAGCACAGATACGCAGTATTTT. Translated: CASSLGLAGPSTDTQYF. The V call is TRBV11-3, the J call TRBJ2-3, with TRBD2 matching 12 bases. CDR1 is SGHNT and CDR2 is YENEEA in the germline V gene. This CDR3 spans 17 amino acids. Unmatched junction bases numbered 4, after V lost 3 bases and J lost 0 bases.